A single T cell receptor beta chain is shown here with its context. The antigen is undetermined. TCR sequencing used cDNA made by reverse transcription of extracted RNA. The data were produced by immunoSEQ multiplex PCR, yet TCRdb's version contains in-frame clones alone and is incomplete. The sample holds under 7,500 clones, 65% to 75% seen once. Treatment denoted: oral pan-JAK inhibitor, 5-10 mg twice daily. It was from alopecia areata patients that lesional scalp punch biopsies and peripheral blood were collected. The sample originates from a study of CD8+ T cells in alopecia areata. Whole-study findings and limits: Throughout tofacitinib, many expanded lesional clones continued to persist in scalp and blood. There was only one nonresponder, so it was unclear how baseline CD8+ expansion relates to response.

The sequences come from skin, collected at week 4, from a patient treated with tofacitinib. The sequence came from a human donor with alopecia areata.

CDR3 sequence: CASSEYWVGNTEAFF. As DNA, the CDR3 is TGTGCCAGCAGTGAATATTGGGTGGGGAACACTGAAGCTTTCTTT. The V gene is TRBV6-1, the J gene TRBJ1-1, with unresolved D. Trimming removed 2 bases from V and 1 base from J, with 11 bases in between. The CDR3 has 15 residues. Germline CDR1 and CDR2: MNHNS and SASEGT.